The clone carrying this T cell receptor (beta chain) was seen a few times. These data come from a study of blood T cells in healthy people across ages. V shed 4 bases and J shed 7 bases, with 11 bases lying between them. Germline V CDR1 and CDR2: LGHDT, YNNKEL (reference sequence). CDR3 size: 12 residues. Together with a sample-barcoded 5' primer, a J-beta primer mix was included in a second PCR lasting roughly 6 to 12 cycles. TCRdb re-called the 5' RACE reads through MiXCR, storing one row per CDR3 protein. Of 540,000 or so distinct CDR3 sequences listed, roughly 48% are singletons. The sequence derives from a man older than 75 in good health. Sequencing used blood. V usage is TRBV3-1 and J usage is TRBJ2-7, with D unresolved. CDR3 nucleotide sequence: TGTGCCAGCAGCCCCGCCCTGGGGGAGCAGTACTTC. It encodes CASSPALGEQYF.